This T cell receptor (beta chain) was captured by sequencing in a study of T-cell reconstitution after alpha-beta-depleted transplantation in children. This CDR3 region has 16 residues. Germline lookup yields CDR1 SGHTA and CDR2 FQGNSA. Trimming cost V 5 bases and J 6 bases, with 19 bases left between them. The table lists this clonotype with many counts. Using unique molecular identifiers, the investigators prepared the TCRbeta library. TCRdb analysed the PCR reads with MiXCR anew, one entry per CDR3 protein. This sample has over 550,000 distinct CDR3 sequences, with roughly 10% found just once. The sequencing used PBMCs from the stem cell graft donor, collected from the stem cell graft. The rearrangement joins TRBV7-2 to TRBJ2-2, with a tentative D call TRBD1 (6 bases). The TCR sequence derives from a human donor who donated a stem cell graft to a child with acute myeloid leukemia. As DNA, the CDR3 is TGTGCCAGCAGCCCATGGACAGCTATCGTCGCCGGGGAGCTGTTTTTT. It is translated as CASSPWTAIVAGELFF.